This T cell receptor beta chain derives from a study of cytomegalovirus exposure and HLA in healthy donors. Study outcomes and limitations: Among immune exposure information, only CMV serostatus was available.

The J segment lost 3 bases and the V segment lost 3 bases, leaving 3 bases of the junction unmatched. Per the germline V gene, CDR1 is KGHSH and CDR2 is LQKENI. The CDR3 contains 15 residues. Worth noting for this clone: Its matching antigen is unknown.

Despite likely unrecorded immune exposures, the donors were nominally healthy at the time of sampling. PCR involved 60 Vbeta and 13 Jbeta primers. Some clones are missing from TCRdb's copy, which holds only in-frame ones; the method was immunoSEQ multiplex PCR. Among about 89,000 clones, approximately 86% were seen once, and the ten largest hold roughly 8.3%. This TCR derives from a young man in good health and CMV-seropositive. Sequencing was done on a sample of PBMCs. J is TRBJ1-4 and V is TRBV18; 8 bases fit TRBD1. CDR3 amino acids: CASSPNRGANEKLFF. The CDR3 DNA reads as TGTGCCAGCTCACCCAACAGGGGGGCTAATGAAAAACTGTTTTTT.